The source of this TCR beta chain is a study of T cell repertoires in cytomegalovirus infection. Study-level background: Use of recently identified HLA-C-restricted and well-studied HLA-B-restricted CMV epitopes was part of the study. Carrying CMV and the relevant HLA type showed in public TCR beta signatures. General observations from the study: Dominant in the ex vivo response were TCR beta clonotypes restricted by HLA-C and specific for CMV. The study identified carriers of CMV plus the relevant HLA from cumulative public TCR beta family frequency.

TCRdb reanalysed the reads using MiXCR and keeps one entry per CDR3 protein. The repertoire has fewer than 650,000 distinct CDR3 sequences, under 45% of them found once; the top ten carry 48%. Concerning this clonotype itself: The antigen is undetermined.

CDR1 is MGHDK and CDR2 is SYGVNS in the germline V gene. There are 15 residues in the CDR3. Trimming took 5 bases from V and 1 from J, leaving 14 bases between them. This clonotype was obtained from a human donor in good health (CMV status not recorded). Some clones in this sample may be carry-over from other donors' samples. The V and J genes are TRBV25-1 and TRBJ1-1; D might be TRBD1 (5 bases). This specimen consisted of cultured PBMCs, obtained from culture after CMV antigen stimulation. The CDR3 region is CASSLGTPGNTEAFF. The CDR3, as DNA: TGTGCCAGCAGTCTAGGGACTCCGGGGAACACTGAAGCTTTCTTT.